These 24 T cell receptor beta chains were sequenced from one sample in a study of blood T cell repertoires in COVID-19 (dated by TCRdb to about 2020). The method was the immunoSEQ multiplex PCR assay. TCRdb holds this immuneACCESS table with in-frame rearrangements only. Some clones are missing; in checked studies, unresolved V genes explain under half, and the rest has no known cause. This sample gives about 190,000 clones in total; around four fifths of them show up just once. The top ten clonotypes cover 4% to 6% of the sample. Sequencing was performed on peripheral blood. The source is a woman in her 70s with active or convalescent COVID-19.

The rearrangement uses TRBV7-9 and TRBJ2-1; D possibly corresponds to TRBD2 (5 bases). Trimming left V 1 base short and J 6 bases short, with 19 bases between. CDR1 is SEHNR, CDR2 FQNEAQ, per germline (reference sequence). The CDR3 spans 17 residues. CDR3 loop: CASSLGGRGQFGNEQFF. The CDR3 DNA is TGTGCCAGCAGCTTAGGGGGAAGAGGGCAATTTGGCAATGAGCAGTTCTTC.

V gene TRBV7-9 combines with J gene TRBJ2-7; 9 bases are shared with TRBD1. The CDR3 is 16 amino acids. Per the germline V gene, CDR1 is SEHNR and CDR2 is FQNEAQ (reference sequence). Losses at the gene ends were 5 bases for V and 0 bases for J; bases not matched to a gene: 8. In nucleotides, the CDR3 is TGTGCCAGCAGCGCTACAGGGGGCCCAAGCTCCTACGAGCAGTACTTC. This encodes CASSATGGPSSYEQYF.

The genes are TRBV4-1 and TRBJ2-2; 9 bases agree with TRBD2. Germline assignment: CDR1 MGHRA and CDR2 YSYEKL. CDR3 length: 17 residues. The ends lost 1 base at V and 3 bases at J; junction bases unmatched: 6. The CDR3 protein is CASSQGGREGDTGELFF. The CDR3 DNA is TGCGCCAGCAGCCAAGGAGGGCGGGAGGGCGACACCGGGGAGCTGTTTTTT.

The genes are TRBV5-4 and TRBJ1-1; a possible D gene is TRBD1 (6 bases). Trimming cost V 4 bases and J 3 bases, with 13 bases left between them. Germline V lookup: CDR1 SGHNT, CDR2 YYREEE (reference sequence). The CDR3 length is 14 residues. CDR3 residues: CASSEGGLDTEAFF. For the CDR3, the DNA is TGTGCCAGCAGCGAAGGGGGTTTGGACACTGAAGCTTTCTTT.

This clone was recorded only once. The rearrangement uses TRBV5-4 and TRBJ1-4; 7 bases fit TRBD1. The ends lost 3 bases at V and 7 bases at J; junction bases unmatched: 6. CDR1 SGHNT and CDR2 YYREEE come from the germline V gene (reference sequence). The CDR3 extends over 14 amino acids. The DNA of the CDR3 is TGTGCCAGCAGCTCCCAGGGGGAGGCTGAAAAACTGTTTTTT. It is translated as CASSSQGEAEKLFF.

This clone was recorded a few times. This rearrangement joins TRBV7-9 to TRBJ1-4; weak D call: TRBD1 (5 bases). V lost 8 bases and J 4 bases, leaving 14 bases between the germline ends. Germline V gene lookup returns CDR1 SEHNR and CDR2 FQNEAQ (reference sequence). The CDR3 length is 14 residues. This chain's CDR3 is CASGPSGGNEKLFF. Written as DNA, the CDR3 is TGTGCCAGCGGTCCCAGCGGGGGTAATGAAAAACTGTTTTTT.

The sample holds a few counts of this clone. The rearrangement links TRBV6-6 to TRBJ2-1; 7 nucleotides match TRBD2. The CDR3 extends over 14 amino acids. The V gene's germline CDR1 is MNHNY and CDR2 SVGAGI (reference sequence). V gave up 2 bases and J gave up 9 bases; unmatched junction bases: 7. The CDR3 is CASSYARERVEQFF. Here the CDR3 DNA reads TGTGCCAGCAGTTACGCGCGGGAGAGAGTTGAGCAGTTCTTC.

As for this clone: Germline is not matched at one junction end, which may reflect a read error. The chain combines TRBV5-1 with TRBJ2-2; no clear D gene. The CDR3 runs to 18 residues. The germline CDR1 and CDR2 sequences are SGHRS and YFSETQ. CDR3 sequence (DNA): TGCGCCAGCAGCCCCCTACCTGCAGACATCGCGAACGCCGGGGAGCTGTTTTTT. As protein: CASSPLPADIANAGELFF.

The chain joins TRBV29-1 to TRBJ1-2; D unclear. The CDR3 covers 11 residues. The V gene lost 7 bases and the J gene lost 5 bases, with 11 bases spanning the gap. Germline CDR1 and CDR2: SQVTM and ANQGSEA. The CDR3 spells CSAEAEYGYTF. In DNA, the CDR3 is TGCAGCGCTGAGGCCGAATATGGCTACACCTTC.

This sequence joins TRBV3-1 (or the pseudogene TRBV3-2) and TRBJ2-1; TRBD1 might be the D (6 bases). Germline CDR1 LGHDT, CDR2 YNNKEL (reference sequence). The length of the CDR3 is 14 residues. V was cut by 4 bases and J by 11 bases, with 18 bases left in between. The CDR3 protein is CASSPWTAIRQQFF. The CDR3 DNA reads TGTGCCAGCAGCCCTTGGACAGCCATCAGGCAGCAGTTCTTC.

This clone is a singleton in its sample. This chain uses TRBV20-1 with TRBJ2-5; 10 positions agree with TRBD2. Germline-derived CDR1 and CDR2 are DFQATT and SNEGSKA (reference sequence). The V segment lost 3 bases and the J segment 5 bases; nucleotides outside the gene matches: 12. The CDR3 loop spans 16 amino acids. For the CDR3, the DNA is TGCAGTGCTAGTGTCGGACTAGCGGCCAGGGTGGAGACCCAGTACTTC. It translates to CSASVGLAARVETQYF.

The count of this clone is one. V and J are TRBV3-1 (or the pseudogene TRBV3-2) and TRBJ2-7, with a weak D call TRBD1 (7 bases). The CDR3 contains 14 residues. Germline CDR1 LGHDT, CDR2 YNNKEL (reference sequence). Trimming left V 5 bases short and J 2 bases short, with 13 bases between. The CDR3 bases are TGTGCCAGCAGCGGGCGGGACAGAACCTACGAGCAGTACTTC. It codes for CASSGRDRTYEQYF.

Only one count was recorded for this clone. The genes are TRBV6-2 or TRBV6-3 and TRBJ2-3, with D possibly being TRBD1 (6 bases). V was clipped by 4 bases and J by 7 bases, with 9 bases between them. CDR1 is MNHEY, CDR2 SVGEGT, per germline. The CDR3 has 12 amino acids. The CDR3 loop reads CASSSQGNTQYF. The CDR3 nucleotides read TGTGCCAGCAGTTCGCAGGGGAATACGCAGTATTTT.

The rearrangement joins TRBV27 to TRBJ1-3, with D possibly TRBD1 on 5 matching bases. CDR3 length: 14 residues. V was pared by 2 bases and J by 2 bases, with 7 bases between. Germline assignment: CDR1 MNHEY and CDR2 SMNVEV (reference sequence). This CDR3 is CASSLAGTGNTIYF. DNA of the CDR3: TGTGCCAGCAGTTTAGCAGGGACTGGAAACACCATATATTTT.

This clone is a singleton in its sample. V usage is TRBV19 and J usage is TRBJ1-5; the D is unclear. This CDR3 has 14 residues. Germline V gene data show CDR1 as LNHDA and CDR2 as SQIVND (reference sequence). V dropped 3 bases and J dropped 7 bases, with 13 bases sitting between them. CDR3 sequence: CASSIFAGQQPQHF. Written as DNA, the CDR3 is TGTGCCAGTAGTATTTTCGCAGGCCAGCAGCCCCAGCATTTT.

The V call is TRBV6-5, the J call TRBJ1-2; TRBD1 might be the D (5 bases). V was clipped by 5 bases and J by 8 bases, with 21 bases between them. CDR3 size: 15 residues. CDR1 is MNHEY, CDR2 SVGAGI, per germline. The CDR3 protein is CASSIGGGALGGYTF. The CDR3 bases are TGTGCCAGCAGTATTGGGGGAGGGGCCCTAGGGGGCTACACCTTC.

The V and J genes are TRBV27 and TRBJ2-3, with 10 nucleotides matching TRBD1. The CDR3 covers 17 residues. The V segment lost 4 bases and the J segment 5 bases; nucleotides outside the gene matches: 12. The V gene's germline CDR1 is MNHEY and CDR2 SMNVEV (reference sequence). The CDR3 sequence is CASSSLGGGQGKDTQYF. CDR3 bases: TGTGCCAGCAGTTCCCTCGGGGGGGGACAGGGGAAAGATACGCAGTATTTT.

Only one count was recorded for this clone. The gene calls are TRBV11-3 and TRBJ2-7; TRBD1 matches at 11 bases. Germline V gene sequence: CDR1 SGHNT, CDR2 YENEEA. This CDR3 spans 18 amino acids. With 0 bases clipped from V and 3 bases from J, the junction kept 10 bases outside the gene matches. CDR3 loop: CASSLEVAPGQGDYEQYF. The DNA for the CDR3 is TGTGCCAGCAGCTTAGAGGTGGCCCCGGGACAGGGGGACTACGAGCAGTACTTC.

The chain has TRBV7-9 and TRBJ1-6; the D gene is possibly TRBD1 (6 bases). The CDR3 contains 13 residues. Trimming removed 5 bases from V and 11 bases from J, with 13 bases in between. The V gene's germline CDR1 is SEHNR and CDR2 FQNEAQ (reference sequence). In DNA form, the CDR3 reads TGTGCCAGCAGCCCGCAGGGGCGGGCACCCCTCCACTTT. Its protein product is CASSPQGRAPLHF.

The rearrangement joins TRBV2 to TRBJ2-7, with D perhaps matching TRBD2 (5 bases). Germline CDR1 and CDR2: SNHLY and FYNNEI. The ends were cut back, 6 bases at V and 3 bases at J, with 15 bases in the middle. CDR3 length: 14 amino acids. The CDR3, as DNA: TGTGCCAGCAGCCCCGAGGGCGGATTCTACGAGCAGTACTTC. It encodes CASSPEGGFYEQYF.

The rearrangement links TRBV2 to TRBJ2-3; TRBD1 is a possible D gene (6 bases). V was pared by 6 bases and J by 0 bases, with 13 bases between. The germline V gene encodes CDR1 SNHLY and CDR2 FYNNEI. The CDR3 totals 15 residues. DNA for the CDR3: TGTGCCAGCAGAGCACAGGGATCTAGCACAGATACGCAGTATTTT. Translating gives CASRAQGSSTDTQYF.

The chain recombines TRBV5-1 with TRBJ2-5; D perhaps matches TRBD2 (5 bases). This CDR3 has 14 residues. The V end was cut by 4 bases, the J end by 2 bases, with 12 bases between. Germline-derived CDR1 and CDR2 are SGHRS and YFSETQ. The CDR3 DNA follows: TGCGCCAGCAGCCCTGGAGGCTCTCAAGAGACCCAGTACTTC. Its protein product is CASSPGGSQETQYF.

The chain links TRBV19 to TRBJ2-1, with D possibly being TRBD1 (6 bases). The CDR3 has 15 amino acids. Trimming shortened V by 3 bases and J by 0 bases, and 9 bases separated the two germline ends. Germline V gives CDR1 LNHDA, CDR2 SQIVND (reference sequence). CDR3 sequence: CASSIDRSSYNEQFF. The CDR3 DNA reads TGTGCCAGTAGTATCGACAGGAGCTCCTACAATGAGCAGTTCTTC.

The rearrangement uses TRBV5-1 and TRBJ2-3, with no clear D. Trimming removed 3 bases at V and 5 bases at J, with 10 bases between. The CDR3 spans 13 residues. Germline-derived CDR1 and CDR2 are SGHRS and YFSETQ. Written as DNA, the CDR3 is TGCGCCAGCAGCTCCTTAGTGGTAGATACGCAGTATTTT. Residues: CASSSLVVDTQYF.